This T cell receptor beta chain appears in the sequencing data of a study of T cells in Graves' hyperthyroidism and ophthalmopathy. The CDR3 regions of TCR beta were amplified from RNA transcripts. Initially, a first-round RT-PCR of the TCR CDR3 employed the HTBI primer set. One entry per CDR3 protein, called by TCRdb with MiXCR from the multiplex PCR reads. The repertoire includes approximately 610,000 distinct CDR3 sequences, over 15% of them detected once, and 15% to 20% sits in the top ten. The germline V gene encodes CDR1 SGHRS and CDR2 YFSETQ. The V gene lost 1 base and the J gene lost 7 bases, with 12 bases spanning the gap. This CDR3 is 14 amino acids long. Diagnostic decisions used clinical symptoms, serum thyroxine and TRAb, thyroid ultrasound and orbital computed tomography.

The gene calls are TRBV5-1 and TRBJ2-1; D remains ambiguous. The sequence was collected from a young woman with Graves' hyperthyroidism. The sequenced sample consisted of blood. Here the CDR3 DNA reads TGCGCCAGCAGCTTGCGGCGGTCTTCTAATGAGCAGTTCTTC. Its protein product is CASSLRRSSNEQFF.